This T cell receptor (beta chain) came from a study of shared clonotypes between healthy human individuals. The CDR3 has 20 amino acids. In germline, CDR1 is MDHEN, CDR2 SYDVKM. Trimming shortened V by 2 bases and J by 5 bases, and 29 bases separated the two germline ends. Study-wide results and caveats: Larger estimated richness was generally recorded for naive subsets relative to memory subsets. Generation probabilities were higher for clonotypes shared across all four sorted-subset donors than for unshared ones. The sharing of roughly 5% of naive CD4 clonotypes was seen across a handful of donors.

Sorted-subset replicate PCR reactions contained roughly 200 ng DNA, corresponding to about 30,000 T cell genomes. Clones were sequenced by immunoSEQ multiplex PCR, and TCRdb holds only the in-frame ones, with some missing. The table has hundreds of thousands of clones, 92% seen once. Naive CD8 cells lacked CD45RO, underwent positive selection for CCR7 and left out terminally differentiated effector memory CD45RA+ cells. With respect to this clone: Its antigen is not identified.

The gene calls are TRBV28 and TRBJ2-3; the D call may be TRBD1 or TRBD2 (7 bases each). The sequencing input was naive CD8+ T cells sorted from blood. The receptor comes from a man in his thirties or forties in good health. The CDR3 spells CASSLGDRAKSAGAQDTQYF. CDR3 nucleotides: TGTGCCAGCAGTTTAGGCGACAGGGCGAAATCGGCGGGAGCTCAAGATACGCAGTATTTT.